The 14 T cell receptor beta chains in this list originate from one sample, sequenced in a study of OX40 agonist ivuxolimab in advanced cancers. Here immunoSEQ multiplex PCR was the method, and the copy in TCRdb shows in-frame clones only, minus some. The sample carries about 98,000 clones, 90% to 95% recorded once. Source: CD4+ or CD8+ T cells sorted from blood, taken in a trial of the OX40 agonist ivuxolimab. The receptor set was obtained from an adult with an advanced solid tumor such as melanoma, head and neck, liver or kidney cancer.

The J gene is TRBJ2-2, the V gene TRBV18, with TRBD1 matching 8 bases. The CDR3 covers 16 residues. V trimming: 0 bases; J trimming: 7 bases; junction bases outside the gene matches: 7. In germline, CDR1 is KGHSH, CDR2 LQKENI. DNA of the CDR3: TGTGCCAGCTCACCACCCTCGACAGGGGAATACGGGGAGCTGTTTTTT. The encoded protein is CASSPPSTGEYGELFF.

This chain connects TRBV2 to TRBJ1-3; D not certain. This CDR3 is 14 amino acids long. Germline V lookup: CDR1 SNHLY, CDR2 FYNNEI. V lost 7 bases to trimming and J lost 5 bases, with 15 bases between them. The CDR3 here is CASTEGPARNTIYF. The CDR3 nucleotides read TGTGCCAGCACCGAAGGCCCGGCTCGAAACACCATATATTTT.

J is TRBJ2-7 and V is TRBV6-1; D is ambiguous. CDR3 length: 11 amino acids. Germline V gene data show CDR1 as MNHNS and CDR2 as SASEGT. The ends were cut back, 8 bases at V and 0 bases at J, with 5 bases in the middle. The CDR3 region is CASVYSYEQYF. The CDR3 DNA is TGTGCCAGCGTTTACTCCTACGAGCAGTACTTC.

The chain couples TRBV30 to TRBJ2-6, with 7 bases identical to TRBD2. Germline CDR1 and CDR2: GTSNPN and SVGIG (reference sequence). The CDR3 spans 18 residues. The J segment lost 0 bases and the V segment lost 3 bases, leaving 11 bases of the junction unmatched. In nucleotides, the CDR3 is TGTGCCTGGAGGCGGGTTGTAGGGACTATCTCTGGGGCCAACGTCCTGACTTTC. It codes for CAWRRVVGTISGANVLTF.

The chain uses TRBV7-9 and TRBJ1-5; TRBD1 might be the D (6 bases). Per germline, CDR1 SEHNR and CDR2 FQNEAQ (reference sequence). Deletions cut 5 bases from V and 6 bases from J, with 11 bases between. The CDR3 is 13 amino acids. The CDR3 loop is CASSLTGFQPQHF. The CDR3 DNA reads as TGTGCCAGCAGCCTGACAGGCTTTCAGCCCCAGCATTTT.

The CDR3 nucleotides are TGTGCCAGCAGCTTAGATAGGCTAGCGGGTAATGAGCAGTTCTTC. It yields the protein CASSLDRLAGNEQFF. The chain carries TRBV7-3 and TRBJ2-1, with TRBD2 matching 8 bases. V dropped 2 bases and J dropped 7; count of bases not matched to a gene: 7. The germline V gene encodes CDR1 SGHTA and CDR2 FQGTGA. This CDR3 is built from 15 residues.

The chain joins TRBV5-6 to TRBJ2-3, with D possibly TRBD1 on 6 matching bases. Germline-derived CDR1 and CDR2 are SGHDT and YYEEEE. V lost 5 bases to trimming and J lost 1 base, with 17 bases between them. CDR3 length: 16 amino acids. CDR3 bases: TGTGCCAGCAGTTCGGTGGCAGGGGTCGGCACAGATACGCAGTATTTT. Encoded protein: CASSSVAGVGTDTQYF.

This sequence joins TRBV29-1 and TRBJ2-5; possible D gene TRBD1, 5 bases. Germline loops: CDR1 SQVTM, CDR2 ANQGSEA. V was cut by 5 bases and J by 2 bases, with 9 bases left in between. CDR3 size: 12 residues. The CDR3 region is CSVKQAQETQYF. The CDR3 nucleotides are TGCAGCGTTAAACAGGCTCAAGAGACCCAGTACTTC. Full variable domain (rest looked up from reference TRBV29-1 and TRBJ2-5): SAVISQKPSRDICQRGTSLTIQCQVDSQVTMMFWYRQQPGQSLTLIATANQGSEATYESGFVIDKFPISRPNLTFSTLTVSNMSPEDSSIYLCSVKQAQETQYFGPGTRLLVL.

The genes are TRBV4-2 and TRBJ2-6; TRBD1 aligns across 7 bases. This CDR3 is built from 20 residues. The germline V gene has CDR1 LGHNA and CDR2 YNFKEQ. V lost 0 bases and J lost 0; bases outside the gene matches: 11. The CDR3, as DNA: TGTGCCAGCAGCCAAGATTTACCAGGGGGATATCGCTCTGGGGCCAACGTCCTGACTTTC. Translation: CASSQDLPGGYRSGANVLTF.

The V gene is TRBV4-3, the J gene TRBJ1-4; 7 nucleotides align to TRBD1. CDR1 and CDR2 from the germline V gene are LGHNA and YSLEER. The CDR3 runs to 15 residues. The V segment lost 2 bases and the J segment 8 bases; nucleotides outside the gene matches: 8. This CDR3 is CASSQRQGGGEKLFF. For the CDR3, the DNA is TGCGCCAGCAGCCAAAGACAGGGCGGAGGGGAAAAACTGTTTTTT.

V gene TRBV9 combines with J gene TRBJ1-6; D may be TRBD1 (5 bases). The CDR3 length is 15 residues. V gave up 0 bases and J gave up 9 bases, with 13 bases separating them. Germline V CDR1 and CDR2: SGDLS, YYNGEE. CDR3 loop: CASSVASGWSSPLHF. The CDR3 nucleotides read TGTGCCAGCAGCGTAGCTTCAGGGTGGAGTTCACCCCTCCACTTT.

The rearrangement joins TRBV4-3 to TRBJ2-3; tentatively, D is TRBD2 (7 bases). CDR1 and CDR2 (germline): LGHNA, YSLEER. The length of the CDR3 is 16 residues. V lost 5 bases, J lost 5 bases, and 20 bases lay in between. The CDR3 nucleotides are TGCGCCAGCAGCAAGGGAGGGGGGTTTCGTGGAGATACGCAGTATTTT. It encodes CASSKGGGFRGDTQYF.

The chain joins TRBV6-1 to TRBJ2-5; D is ambiguous. CDR1 and CDR2 (germline): MNHNS, SASEGT. The CDR3 spans 14 residues. Trimming took off 3 bases at V and 4 bases at J, with 12 bases between the two ends. CDR3 DNA: TGTGCCAGCAGTGATGGCAGAATGGGAGAGACCCAGTACTTC. Translation: CASSDGRMGETQYF.

V is TRBV6-5 and J is TRBJ1-3; no firm D call. This CDR3 is built from 15 residues. Trimming stripped 6 bases from V and 9 bases from J, with 21 bases between. Germline lookup yields CDR1 MNHEY and CDR2 SVGAGI. The chain's CDR3 is CASRRNGRAGGTIYF. CDR3 bases: TGTGCCAGCAGAAGAAACGGACGGGCGGGCGGCACCATATATTTT.